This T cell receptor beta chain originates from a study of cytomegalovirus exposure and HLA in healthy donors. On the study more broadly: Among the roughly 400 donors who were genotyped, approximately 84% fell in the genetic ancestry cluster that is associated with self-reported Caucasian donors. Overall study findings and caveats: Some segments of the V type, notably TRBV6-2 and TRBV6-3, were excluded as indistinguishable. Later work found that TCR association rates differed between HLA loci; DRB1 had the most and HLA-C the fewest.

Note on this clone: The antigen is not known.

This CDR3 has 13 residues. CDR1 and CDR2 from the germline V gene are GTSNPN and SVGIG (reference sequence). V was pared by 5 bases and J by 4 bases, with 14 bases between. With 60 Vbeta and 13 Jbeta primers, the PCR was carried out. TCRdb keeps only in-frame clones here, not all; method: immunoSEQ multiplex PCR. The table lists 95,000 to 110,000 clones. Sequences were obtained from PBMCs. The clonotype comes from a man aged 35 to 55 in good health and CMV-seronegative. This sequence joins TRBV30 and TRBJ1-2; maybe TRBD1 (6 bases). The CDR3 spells CAWGLDSPYGYTF. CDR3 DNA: TGTGCCTGGGGCCTGGACAGCCCCTATGGCTACACCTTC.